This T cell receptor (beta chain) was captured in a study of blood T cells in healthy people across ages. Primed by a sample-barcoded 5' primer and a J-beta primer mix, a second PCR proceeded for 7 to 11 cycles. Every cDNA molecule bore a tag from a template-switch adaptor containing 12 random nucleotides. One entry per CDR3 protein, called by TCRdb with MiXCR from the 5' RACE reads. The sample includes about 1,500,000 distinct CDR3 sequences, 42% seen only once; the top ten take 6.5% to 10%. This CDR3 spans 15 amino acids. Trimming pared 0 bases from V and 1 base from J, leaving 13 bases between. In germline, CDR1 is DFQATT, CDR2 SNEGSKA (reference sequence).

This clonotype was sampled from a young woman in good health. The V gene is TRBV20-1, the J gene TRBJ2-7; possibly TRBD2 for D (6 bases). Material for sequencing was blood. The CDR3 nucleotides read TGCAGTGCTAGAGATGGGGCGGGGACGTCCTACGAGCAGTACTTC. Amino acids: CSARDGAGTSYEQYF.